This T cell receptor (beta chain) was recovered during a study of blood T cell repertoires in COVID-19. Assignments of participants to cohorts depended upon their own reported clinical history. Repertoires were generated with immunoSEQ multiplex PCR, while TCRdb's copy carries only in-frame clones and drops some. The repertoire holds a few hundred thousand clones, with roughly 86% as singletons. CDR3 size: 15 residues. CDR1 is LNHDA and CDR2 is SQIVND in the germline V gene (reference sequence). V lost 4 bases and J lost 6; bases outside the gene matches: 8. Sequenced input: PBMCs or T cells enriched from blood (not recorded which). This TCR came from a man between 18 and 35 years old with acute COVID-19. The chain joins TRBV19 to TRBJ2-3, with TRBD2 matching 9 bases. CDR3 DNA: TGTGCCAGTAGTACCGGTAGCGGGAGTGGGGATACGCAGTATTTT. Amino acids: CASSTGSGSGDTQYF. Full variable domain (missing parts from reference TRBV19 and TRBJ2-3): DGGITQSPKYLFRKEGQNVTLSCEQNLNHDAMYWYRQDPGQGLRLIYYSQIVNDFQKGDIAEGYSVSREKKESFPLTVTSAQKNPTAFYLCASSTGSGSGDTQYFGPGTRLTVL.